These T cell receptor beta chains were read from a single sample in a study of blood T cell repertoires in COVID-19. Sequencing used immunoSEQ multiplex PCR; TCRdb keeps in-frame clones, though not all of them. This sample carries hundreds of thousands of clones, approximately 88% of them seen once, and the ten largest clones take around 6.5%. The material sequenced was peripheral blood. The receptors shown here come from a man aged 60 to 69 who had recovered from COVID-19. CDR3s leave out the opening cysteine and the closing phenylalanine or tryptophan. The order of the fields is V gene, J gene, D gene, CDR3 protein. The D gene is left open where the match is weak.

V: TRBV7-8
J: TRBJ1-1
D: TRBD1
CDR3: ASSRGQVNTEAF

V: TRBV4-3
J: TRBJ2-4
D: TRBD2
CDR3: ASSQETSGSPKNIQY

V: TRBV14
J: TRBJ1-1
D: TRBD1
CDR3: ASSRDRGPNTEAF

V: TRBV28
J: TRBJ1-3
D: TRBD1
CDR3: ASSLTGAGNTIY

V: TRBV24-1
J: TRBJ2-3
D: -
CDR3: ATGGTSTDTQY

V: TRBV11-1
J: TRBJ1-2
D: -
CDR3: ASSLDSGDYGYT

V: TRBV7-7
J: TRBJ2-1
D: TRBD2
CDR3: ASSLSGGLHNEQF

V: TRBV5-1
J: TRBJ2-7
D: -
CDR3: ASSPNGGSLSYEQY

V: TRBV19
J: TRBJ2-2
D: TRBD1
CDR3: ASRPGQGVHTGELF

V: TRBV24-1
J: TRBJ2-1
D: -
CDR3: ATSDWQGSDDEQF

V: TRBV3-1/TRBV3-2
J: TRBJ2-1
D: -
CDR3: ASSQTPLGVQF

V: TRBV5-1
J: TRBJ1-3
D: TRBD1
CDR3: ASSLEGQSSGNTIY

V: TRBV23-1
J: TRBJ1-1
D: -
CDR3: ASSQSSQVPPLLGTEAF

V: TRBV5-8
J: TRBJ1-2
D: -
CDR3: ASSRVGVAGYGYT

V: TRBV6-6
J: TRBJ1-2
D: TRBD1
CDR3: ASSPGQPSGYT

V: TRBV28
J: TRBJ2-2
D: -
CDR3: ASSLAGKMGELF

V: TRBV18
J: TRBJ1-2
D: -
CDR3: ASSPDSYGYT

V: TRBV6-5
J: TRBJ1-1
D: -
CDR3: ASSYSRAAEAF

V: TRBV5-4
J: TRBJ2-2
D: TRBD2
CDR3: ASSLLAGGNTGELF

V: TRBV3-1/TRBV3-2
J: TRBJ2-1
D: TRBD2
CDR3: ASSSLGTSAF

V: TRBV10-3
J: TRBJ2-7
D: -
CDR3: AISTGNGDYEQY

V: TRBV7-3
J: TRBJ2-6
D: TRBD1
CDR3: ASSFRDRAFGSGANVLT

V: TRBV5-1
J: TRBJ1-4
D: TRBD1
CDR3: ASRQGLSTNEKLF

V: TRBV4-1
J: TRBJ1-6
D: TRBD1
CDR3: VSSTSTGLGSPLH

V: TRBV2
J: TRBJ2-5
D: -
CDR3: ASRWRNQETQY

V: TRBV5-1
J: TRBJ2-6
D: -
CDR3: ASSHNGAGANVLT

V: TRBV7-3
J: TRBJ2-1
D: -
CDR3: ASSLGYLNEQF

V: TRBV7-9
J: TRBJ1-2
D: TRBD1
CDR3: ASSPPGQGIRGYT

V: TRBV5-6
J: TRBJ2-7
D: -
CDR3: ASSGTPSEQY

V: TRBV28
J: TRBJ2-7
D: -
CDR3: ASSANRVGSYEQY

V: TRBV10-2
J: TRBJ2-1
D: TRBD2
CDR3: ASSPGLAGGNGYNEQF

V: TRBV19
J: TRBJ1-1
D: TRBD1
CDR3: ASSIDQIRGRTEAF

V: TRBV4-2
J: TRBJ2-7
D: -
CDR3: ASSQDGQSSYEQY

V: TRBV7-9
J: TRBJ1-3
D: -
CDR3: ASSLSLAGGNTIY

V: TRBV5-1
J: TRBJ2-5
D: TRBD2
CDR3: ASRAGAVETQY

V: TRBV9
J: TRBJ2-3
D: -
CDR3: ASSLTEDTQY

V: TRBV7-8
J: TRBJ2-2
D: TRBD2
CDR3: ASSLVGGWDTGELF

V: TRBV5-1
J: TRBJ2-1
D: TRBD2
CDR3: ASSLASGSNGDEQF

V: TRBV9
J: TRBJ1-5
D: -
CDR3: ASSVDGGQPQH

V: TRBV4-2
J: TRBJ1-2
D: TRBD1
CDR3: ASSQAKTGGAYGYT

V: TRBV7-9
J: TRBJ2-3
D: TRBD2
CDR3: ASSWRSGETDTQY

V: TRBV5-1
J: TRBJ2-1
D: TRBD1
CDR3: ASSSTGNSYNEQF

V: TRBV19
J: TRBJ2-3
D: TRBD1
CDR3: ASAGQGTDTQY

V: TRBV3-1/TRBV3-2
J: TRBJ1-2
D: -
CDR3: ASSQGDAGYGYT

V: TRBV18
J: TRBJ2-3
D: -
CDR3: ASSRGLLSTDTQY

V: TRBV30
J: TRBJ2-7
D: -
CDR3: AWSASAVGTQTGYEQY

V: TRBV23-1
J: TRBJ2-7
D: -
CDR3: ASSQSLGGSDEQY